One and the same sample provided the 31 T cell receptor beta chains below, sequenced in a study of cytomegalovirus exposure and HLA in healthy donors. Assay: immunoSEQ multiplex PCR; the TCRdb copy retains only in-frame clones and omits some. This table holds 150,000 to 200,000 clones, roughly 84% found once. The source material was PBMCs. These receptor sequences come from a woman between 18 and 29 years old in good health and CMV-seropositive.

The chain joins TRBV6-5 to TRBJ1-6; D remains unclear. CDR1 and CDR2 from the germline V gene are MNHEY and SVGAGI. This CDR3 has 15 amino acids. Trimming took off 2 bases at V and 8 bases at J, with 13 bases between the two ends. The CDR3 nucleotides are TGTGCCAGCAGTTACGGACGGCTCGGGGATTCACCCCTCCACTTT. Residues: CASSYGRLGDSPLHF.

The V gene is TRBV5-1, the J gene TRBJ2-3; 9 bases align to TRBD1. CDR3 length equals 16 residues. V was clipped by 1 base and J by 5 bases; unmatched bases: 8. In germline, CDR1 is SGHRS, CDR2 YFSETQ. The CDR3 loop reads CASSLLGQGRLDTQYF. In nucleotides, the CDR3 is TGCGCCAGCAGCTTGTTGGGACAGGGTCGTTTAGATACGCAGTATTTT.

This chain connects TRBV6-5 to TRBJ2-7; 7 bases are a match to TRBD1. The CDR3 spans 15 residues. Germline assignment: CDR1 MNHEY and CDR2 SVGAGI. The junction had 6 bases not matched to a gene; V was cut back by 2 bases and J by 2 bases. This chain's CDR3 is CASSYLQGVTYEQYF. In DNA form, the CDR3 reads TGTGCCAGCAGTTACCTGCAGGGGGTGACCTACGAGCAGTACTTC.

V gene TRBV6-6 combines with J gene TRBJ2-3, with 10 bases lining up with TRBD2. The CDR3 consists of 16 residues. Germline CDR1 MNHNY, CDR2 SVGAGI (reference sequence). J lost 2 bases, V lost 5 bases, and 7 bases had no gene match. The CDR3 DNA follows: TGTGCCAGCAGTACCCGACTAGCGGGTTACACAGATACGCAGTATTTT. Translating it yields CASSTRLAGYTDTQYF.

This clone was detected only a few times. The chain links TRBV27 to TRBJ2-7; no firm D call. V lost 5 bases and J lost 3, with 8 bases in between. The CDR3 totals 12 residues. The germline V gene encodes CDR1 MNHEY and CDR2 SMNVEV (reference sequence). Written as DNA, the CDR3 is TGTGCCAGCAGTAGCGACCTCTACGAGCAGTACTTC. Its translation: CASSSDLYEQYF.

This chain joins TRBV7-8 and TRBJ1-1; D might be TRBD1 (6 bases). V was trimmed by 1 base and J by 5 bases, leaving 17 bases between them. Germline-derived CDR1 and CDR2 are SGHVS and FQNEAQ. The CDR3 has 16 residues. The CDR3 spells CASSLEGGLGGTEAFF. For the CDR3, the DNA is TGTGCCAGCAGCTTAGAGGGGGGGTTAGGAGGGACTGAAGCTTTCTTT.

The rearrangement joins TRBV9 to TRBJ1-3; no firm D call. The CDR3 covers 12 residues. V was cut by 7 bases and J by 5 bases, with 10 bases left in between. The germline V gene has CDR1 SGDLS and CDR2 YYNGEE. The CDR3 coding sequence is TGTGCCAGCGGTAACAGTAGAAACACCATATATTTT. This codes for CASGNSRNTIYF.

The V gene is TRBV5-6, the J gene TRBJ1-2; TRBD1 aligns across 7 bases. This CDR3 region has 13 residues. Germline assignment: CDR1 SGHDT and CDR2 YYEEEE. V lost 4 bases, J lost 2 bases, and 2 bases stayed unmatched. As DNA, the CDR3 is TGTGCCAGCAGCCCAGGGGGGAACTATGGCTACACCTTC. It specifies CASSPGGNYGYTF.

This chain links TRBV7-3 with TRBJ1-6, with D possibly being TRBD1 (6 bases). The CDR3 loop spans 14 amino acids. Trimming took 3 bases from V and 8 from J, leaving 11 bases between them. Germline V gives CDR1 SGHTA, CDR2 FQGTGA. The CDR3 spells CASSFRAGDSPLHF. The CDR3 DNA sequence: TGTGCCAGCAGCTTTCGGGCAGGGGATTCACCCCTCCACTTT.

V and J are TRBV2 and TRBJ2-1, with 9 bases lining up with TRBD2. J lost 9 bases, V lost 3 bases, and 6 bases had no gene match. CDR1 SNHLY and CDR2 FYNNEI come from the germline V gene. CDR3 length: 14 amino acids. In DNA, the CDR3 is TGTGCCAGCAGTGAGGTGGGACTAGCTGTTGAGCAGTTCTTC. It encodes CASSEVGLAVEQFF.

The chain has TRBV7-2 and TRBJ1-2, with D perhaps matching TRBD1 (5 bases). V lost 5 bases and J lost 1, with 11 bases in between. This CDR3 spans 14 amino acids. Germline CDR1 and CDR2: SGHTA and FQGNSA. The CDR3 sequence is CASSRQTVNYGYTF. In DNA form, the CDR3 reads TGTGCCAGCAGCAGACAGACAGTTAACTATGGCTACACCTTC.

J is TRBJ1-2 and V is TRBV20-1, with D tentatively TRBD1 (6 bases). Germline CDR1 and CDR2: DFQATT and SNEGSKA (reference sequence). Between the trimmed V and J ends, which lost 7 bases and 8 bases, there was a span of 14 bases. The CDR3 covers 11 residues. CDR3 sequence (DNA): TGCAGTGTTCACTCACAGGGCGGCTACACCTTC. Amino acids: CSVHSQGGYTF.

The chain is built from TRBV6-5 and TRBJ2-2; D gene ambiguous. Germline V gene lookup returns CDR1 MNHEY and CDR2 SVGAGI. This CDR3 is 13 amino acids long. V shed 8 bases and J shed 5 bases, with 12 bases lying between them. DNA of the CDR3: TGTGCCAGCCTCGAACCAGGAACCGGGGAGCTGTTTTTT. This encodes CASLEPGTGELFF.

The chain recombines TRBV19 with TRBJ2-3; TRBD2 aligns across 10 bases. Germline assignment: CDR1 LNHDA and CDR2 SQIVND (reference sequence). The CDR3 is 14 residues long. With 7 bases clipped from V and 4 bases from J, the junction kept 5 bases outside the gene matches. The CDR3 is CASTAGGWSDTQYF. The CDR3 DNA reads as TGTGCCAGTACAGCGGGGGGGTGGTCAGATACGCAGTATTTT.

V and J are TRBV6-7 and TRBJ1-2, with no clear D. TRBV6-7 carries the ORF label, with uncertain function. The CDR3 runs to 16 residues. Trimming shortened V by 2 bases and J by 4 bases, and 17 bases separated the two germline ends. The CDR3 loop is CASSYPRNEVFYGYTF. CDR3 sequence (DNA): TGTGCCAGCAGTTACCCGAGAAACGAGGTCTTCTATGGCTACACCTTC.

The chain combines TRBV27 with TRBJ1-1; 7 nucleotides align to TRBD1. The CDR3 loop spans 13 amino acids. Germline CDR1 is MNHEY and CDR2 is SMNVEV (reference sequence). V lost 3 bases to trimming and J lost 7 bases; unmatched junction nucleotides: 5. DNA for the CDR3: TGTGCCAGCAGTTTTGACAGGGTGAATGAAGCTTTCTTT. The encoded protein is CASSFDRVNEAFF.

The chain combines TRBV4-3 with TRBJ1-6; TRBD1 aligns across 11 bases. The CDR3 is 16 amino acids. Losses at the gene ends were 4 bases for V and 9 bases for J; bases not matched to a gene: 8. Germline V gene lookup returns CDR1 LGHNA and CDR2 YSLEER. CDR3 sequence reads: CASSLGGGQGVSPLHF. Written as DNA, the CDR3 is TGCGCCAGCAGCCTAGGCGGGGGACAGGGGGTTTCACCCCTCCACTTT.

The chain employs TRBV4-3 and TRBJ2-3; 14 bases map to TRBD2. Germline V lookup: CDR1 LGHNA, CDR2 YSLEER. V trimming: 1 base; J trimming: 6 bases; junction bases outside the gene matches: 3. The CDR3 length is 16 residues. The CDR3 spells CASSQGLAGGIDTQYF. The DNA for the CDR3 is TGCGCCAGCAGCCAAGGACTAGCGGGGGGGATTGATACGCAGTATTTT.

This rearrangement joins TRBV14 to TRBJ2-1, with a weak D call TRBD2 (7 bases). V was pared by 4 bases and J by 2 bases, with 15 bases between. CDR3 size: 16 residues. Per germline, CDR1 SGHDN and CDR2 FVKESK. The CDR3 spells CASSPIKGGAYNEQFF. The CDR3 DNA is TGTGCCAGCAGCCCAATCAAGGGGGGGGCCTACAATGAGCAGTTCTTC.

V is TRBV11-1 and J is TRBJ2-7; 9 bases agree with TRBD1. The CDR3 covers 14 residues. Germline lookup yields CDR1 SGHAT and CDR2 FQDESV (reference sequence). The V segment lost 5 bases and the J segment 3 bases; nucleotides outside the gene matches: 5. The CDR3 spells CASSRTGGLYEQYF. In nucleotides, the CDR3 is TGTGCCAGCAGCCGAACAGGGGGCCTCTACGAGCAGTACTTC.

The chain recombines TRBV18 with TRBJ2-7, with unresolved D. This CDR3 has 14 residues. Trimming took 2 bases from V and 4 from J, leaving 12 bases between them. CDR1 is KGHSH and CDR2 is LQKENI in the germline V gene. The CDR3 protein is CASSPGRQEYEQYF. Written as DNA, the CDR3 is TGTGCCAGCTCACCAGGAAGACAAGAATACGAGCAGTACTTC.

The rearrangement uses TRBV6-5 and TRBJ1-2; TRBD1 is a possible D gene (5 bases). Germline V CDR1 and CDR2: MNHEY, SVGAGI. With 7 bases removed from V and 2 bases from J, the gap between germline ends came to 14 bases. The CDR3 runs to 14 residues. CDR3 sequence reads: CASTRQIGNYGYTF. DNA for the CDR3: TGTGCCAGCACCCGACAGATAGGAAACTATGGCTACACCTTC.

This chain links TRBV4-1 with TRBJ2-5; D unclear. This CDR3 region has 16 residues. Trimming removed 4 bases at V and 6 bases at J, with 21 bases between. CDR1 is MGHRA, CDR2 YSYEKL, per germline. CDR3 in amino acids: CASSPTRQRSLQTQYF. CDR3 sequence (DNA): TGCGCCAGCAGCCCCACGCGTCAGCGAAGTTTGCAGACCCAGTACTTC.

The chain employs TRBV29-1 and TRBJ2-5; D gene unclear. The CDR3 consists of 11 residues. Trimming left V 6 bases short and J 2 bases short, with 7 bases between. Germline V gene sequence: CDR1 SQVTM, CDR2 ANQGSEA. CDR3 in amino acids: CSVKLQETQYF. The CDR3 DNA sequence: TGCAGCGTAAAACTACAAGAGACCCAGTACTTC.

This chain links TRBV27 with TRBJ1-2; D possibly corresponds to TRBD1 (6 bases). Per the germline V gene, CDR1 is MNHEY and CDR2 is SMNVEV (reference sequence). There are 13 residues in the CDR3. The germline V and J ends were trimmed by 5 bases and 4 bases, with 11 bases remaining between them. The CDR3 DNA sequence: TGTGCCAGCAGTGGTGGGACATCCTATGGCTACACCTTC. Residues: CASSGGTSYGYTF.

This clone was counted a few times. The genes are TRBV5-6 and TRBJ1-1; TRBD1 aligns across 9 bases. Germline V gene sequence: CDR1 SGHDT, CDR2 YYEEEE. V shed 1 base and J 4 bases; nucleotides not matched to a gene: 2. The CDR3 is made up of 14 amino acids. The CDR3 DNA sequence: TGTGCCAGCAGCTTGAGGGACAGGGTCACTGAAGCTTTCTTT. Its protein product is CASSLRDRVTEAFF.

The gene calls are TRBV29-1 and TRBJ1-2; tentative D call: TRBD1 (6 bases). V lost 3 bases and J 6 bases, leaving 11 bases between the germline ends. Germline CDR1 reads SQVTM; CDR2 reads ANQGSEA. The CDR3 consists of 12 residues. The CDR3: CSVDFRGNGYTF. The CDR3 coding sequence is TGCAGCGTTGATTTCAGGGGAAATGGCTACACCTTC. Full variable domain (rest looked up from reference TRBV29-1 and TRBJ1-2): SAVISQKPSRDICQRGTSLTIQCQVDSQVTMMFWYRQQPGQSLTLIATANQGSEATYESGFVIDKFPISRPNLTFSTLTVSNMSPEDSSIYLCSVDFRGNGYTFGSGTRLTVV.

Only a few counts were recorded for this clone. The chain employs TRBV9 and TRBJ1-1; D remains unclear. Trimming shortened V by 4 bases and J by 4 bases, and 14 bases separated the two germline ends. Germline CDR1 and CDR2: SGDLS and YYNGEE. The CDR3 consists of 14 residues. CDR3 sequence (DNA): TGTGCCAGCAGCCCCGGAGAGTTGGGCACTGAAGCTTTCTTT. Protein: CASSPGELGTEAFF. The whole variable domain, remainder taken from reference TRBV9 and TRBJ1-1, is DSGVTQTPKHLITATGQRVTLRCSPRSGDLSVYWYQQSLDQGLQFLIQYYNGEERAKGNILERFSAQQFPDLHSELNLSSLELGDSALYFCASSPGELGTEAFFGQGTRLTVV.

The V gene is TRBV10-3, the J gene TRBJ2-6; a weak D match, TRBD1 (6 bases). Trimming removed 6 bases from V and 4 bases from J, with 13 bases in between. The germline CDR1 and CDR2 sequences are ENHRY and SYGVKD. The CDR3 covers 15 residues. The CDR3 DNA reads TGTGCCATCAGGGATACAGGGTCCGGGGCCAACGTCCTGACTTTC. It yields the protein CAIRDTGSGANVLTF.

The V gene is TRBV5-1, the J gene TRBJ1-3, with unresolved D. The V and J ends lost 2 bases and 0 bases respectively, with 9 bases between them. The V gene's germline CDR1 is SGHRS and CDR2 YFSETQ. The CDR3 has 15 amino acids. In DNA form, the CDR3 reads TGCGCCAGCAGCTTAAGTAAGAGCTCTGGAAACACCATATATTTT. Its protein product is CASSLSKSSGNTIYF.

V is TRBV7-2 and J is TRBJ2-7, with 10 bases aligning to TRBD2. Germline values: CDR1 SGHTA, CDR2 FQGNSA. The CDR3 extends over 17 amino acids. Trimming cost V 5 bases and J 3 bases; bases outside gene matches: 13. Written as DNA, the CDR3 is TGTGCCAGCAGCCCTACTCGAGGACTAGCGGAAATCTACGAGCAGTACTTC. Protein product: CASSPTRGLAEIYEQYF.